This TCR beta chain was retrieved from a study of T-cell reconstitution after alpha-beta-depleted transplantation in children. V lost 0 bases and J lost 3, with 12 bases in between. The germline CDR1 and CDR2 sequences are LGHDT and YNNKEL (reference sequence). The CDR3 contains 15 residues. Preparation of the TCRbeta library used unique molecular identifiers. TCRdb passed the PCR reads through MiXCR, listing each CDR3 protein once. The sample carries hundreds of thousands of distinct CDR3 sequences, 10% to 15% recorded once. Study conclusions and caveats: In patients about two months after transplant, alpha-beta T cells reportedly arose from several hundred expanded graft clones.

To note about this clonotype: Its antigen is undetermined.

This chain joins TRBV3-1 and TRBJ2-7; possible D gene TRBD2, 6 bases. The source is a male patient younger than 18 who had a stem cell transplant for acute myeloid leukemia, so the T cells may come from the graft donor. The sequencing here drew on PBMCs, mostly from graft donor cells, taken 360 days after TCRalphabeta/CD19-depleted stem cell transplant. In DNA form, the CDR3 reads TGTGCCAGCAGCCAAGATTTTGTCGGGAGCTACGAGCAGTACTTC. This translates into CASSQDFVGSYEQYF.